The 5 T cell receptor beta chains below all came from one sample that was sequenced in a study of cytomegalovirus exposure and HLA in healthy donors. PCR employed 60 Vbeta and 13 Jbeta primers. Sequencing was performed with immunoSEQ multiplex PCR; in TCRdb, only in-frame clones are kept and a portion is missing. The sample contains more than 150,000 clones, 75% to 85% of which appear only once. The material sequenced was PBMCs. The receptors were sampled from a man aged 18 to 29 in good health and CMV-seronegative.

V is TRBV20-1 and J is TRBJ2-7; TRBD2 aligns across 9 bases. The CDR3 spans 11 residues. Germline CDR1 and CDR2: DFQATT and SNEGSKA (reference sequence). V gave up 6 bases and J gave up 6 bases; unmatched junction bases: 3. CDR3 nucleotides: TGCAGTGCCTATAGCGGGGGCGAGCAGTACTTC. Its protein product is CSAYSGGEQYF.

The chain couples TRBV21-1 to TRBJ2-5; TRBD1, as called in the table, went unchecked against the DNA. TRBV21-1 is marked as a pseudogene. The CDR3 consists of 14 residues. The CDR3 coding sequence is TGTGCCAGCAGCGGGCGACAGGGACAAGAGACCCAGTACTTC. Protein product: CASSGRQGQETQYF.

The rearrangement links TRBV13 to TRBJ1-2; no definite D call. The CDR3 has 15 amino acids. Trimming removed 6 bases at V and 7 bases at J, with 21 bases between. The germline gives CDR1 PRHDT, CDR2 FYEKMQ (reference sequence). CDR3 loop: CASSRESGILLGYTF. As DNA, the CDR3 is TGTGCCAGCAGTCGAGAATCGGGTATCCTCCTTGGCTACACCTTC.

This rearrangement joins TRBV19 to TRBJ1-5; D is perhaps TRBD1 (5 bases). V lost 5 bases and J 2 bases, leaving 13 bases between the germline ends. Germline loops: CDR1 LNHDA, CDR2 SQIVND (reference sequence). This CDR3 has 15 amino acids. CDR3 residues: CASSPRGGGNQPQHF. For the CDR3, the DNA is TGTGCCAGTAGTCCCCGGGGGGGAGGCAATCAGCCCCAGCATTTT.

The gene calls are TRBV28 and TRBJ2-7; TRBD2 might be the D (7 bases). In germline, CDR1 is MDHEN, CDR2 SYDVKM. This CDR3 spans 15 amino acids. V was pared by 3 bases and J by 3 bases, with 15 bases between. The CDR3 region has the DNA TGTGCCAGCAGTTTGTCGGGGGGCAGAGTCTACGAGCAGTACTTC. Encoded protein: CASSLSGGRVYEQYF. The whole variable domain, remainder taken from reference TRBV28 and TRBJ2-7, is DVKVTQSSRYLVKRTGEKVFLECVQDMDHENMFWYRQDPGLGLRLIYFSYDVKMKEKGDIPEGYSVSREKKERFSLILESASTNQTSMYLCASSLSGGRVYEQYFGPGTRLTVT.